Listed here are 18 T cell receptor beta chains from one sample, sequenced in a study of shared clonotypes between healthy human individuals. TCRdb keeps only in-frame clones here, not all; method: immunoSEQ multiplex PCR. The data hold fewer than 2.5 million clones, with over 85% observed a single time. Sequences were obtained from naive CD4+ T cells from PBMCs. Regarding subset: CD45RA+ positively selected. These receptors were taken from a man aged 18 to 30 in good health. Some clones in this sample may be carry-over from other donors' samples.

The rearrangement joins TRBV28 to TRBJ2-7, with a weak D call TRBD1 (5 bases). This CDR3 is 14 amino acids long. Germline loops: CDR1 MDHEN, CDR2 SYDVKM. The V end was cut by 5 bases, the J end by 3 bases, with 14 bases between. CDR3 coding DNA: TGTGCCAGCAGTCTAAGACAGCTTTACTACGAGCAGTACTTC. It encodes CASSLRQLYYEQYF.

In DNA, the CDR3 is TGCGCCAGCAGCTTGGGGATTAGCGGGAGAGTCAATGAGCAGTTCTTC. This gives the protein CASSLGISGRVNEQFF. V gene TRBV5-1 combines with J gene TRBJ2-1; the match to TRBD2 covers 9 bases. Trimming cost V 0 bases and J 6 bases; bases outside gene matches: 7. Germline values: CDR1 SGHRS, CDR2 YFSETQ. The CDR3 is made up of 16 amino acids.

The rearrangement uses TRBV7-8 and TRBJ2-1; perhaps TRBD1 as D (5 bases). This CDR3 spans 13 amino acids. V lost 0 bases and J lost 9, with 9 bases in between. Germline V CDR1 and CDR2: SGHVS, FQNEAQ. The CDR3 loop reads CASSLAGQGEQFF. CDR3 DNA sequence: TGTGCCAGCAGCTTAGCAGGGCAGGGTGAGCAGTTCTTC. Variable domain in full (rest from reference TRBV7-8 and TRBJ2-1): GAGVSQSPRYKVAKRGQDVALRCDPISGHVSLFWYQQALGQGPEFLTYFQNEAQLDKSGLPSDRFFAERPEGSVSTLKIQRTQQEDSAVYLCASSLAGQGEQFFGPGTRLTVL.

J is TRBJ2-1 and V is TRBV9, with 7 bases fitting TRBD2. The V gene's germline CDR1 is SGDLS and CDR2 YYNGEE. The V segment lost 1 base and the J segment 7 bases; nucleotides outside the gene matches: 5. This CDR3 has 14 residues. The CDR3 reads CASSVRDYVNEQFF. The CDR3 coding sequence is TGTGCCAGCAGCGTACGGGACTACGTTAATGAGCAGTTCTTC.

V usage is TRBV27 and J usage is TRBJ1-4; D might be TRBD1 (5 bases). Germline assignment: CDR1 MNHEY and CDR2 SMNVEV (reference sequence). Between the trimmed V and J ends, which lost 3 bases and 8 bases, there was a span of 13 bases. This CDR3 comprises 14 residues. In DNA, the CDR3 is TGTGCCAGCAGTTTCCGGGACCGAAGGGAAAAACTGTTTTTT. The encoded protein is CASSFRDRREKLFF.

The rearrangement uses TRBV27 and TRBJ2-1; D might be TRBD1 (6 bases). Trimming took off 3 bases at V and 5 bases at J, with 14 bases between the two ends. The V gene's germline CDR1 is MNHEY and CDR2 SMNVEV (reference sequence). The CDR3 has 15 amino acids. The chain's CDR3 is CASSLGAGGNNEQFF. DNA of the CDR3: TGTGCCAGCAGTTTGGGGGCCGGTGGGAACAATGAGCAGTTCTTC.

This sequence joins TRBV6-5 and TRBJ1-2, with TRBD1 as a possible D gene (5 bases). Trimming took 2 bases from V and 6 from J, leaving 10 bases between them. The germline V gene encodes CDR1 MNHEY and CDR2 SVGAGI. CDR3 length: 13 residues. In DNA form, the CDR3 reads TGTGCCAGCAGTTACGGCAGGGAGGATGGCTACACCTTC. Amino acids: CASSYGREDGYTF.

This chain uses TRBV27 with TRBJ1-2; D ambiguous. CDR1 is MNHEY, CDR2 SMNVEV, per germline (reference sequence). The CDR3 loop spans 13 amino acids. V lost 5 bases and J lost 7, with 14 bases in between. The CDR3 DNA reads TGTGCCAGCAGTACATCGACGGGTGTTGGCTACACCTTC. Amino acid sequence: CASSTSTGVGYTF.

Only one count was recorded for this clone. The gene calls are TRBV19 and TRBJ2-7; TRBD2 aligns across 10 bases. The CDR3 contains 20 residues. Germline V gives CDR1 LNHDA, CDR2 SQIVND (reference sequence). Unmatched junction bases numbered 24, after V lost 4 bases and J lost 6 bases. In DNA, the CDR3 is TGTGCCAGTAGTACTCGCGGTGCTAGCGGGAGTTCCATCCGTTCGTCCGAGCAGTACTTC. Its translation is CASSTRGASGSSIRSSEQYF.

The chain couples TRBV27 to TRBJ2-7; 11 nucleotides align to TRBD2. CDR3 length equals 15 residues. Germline CDR1 reads MNHEY; CDR2 reads SMNVEV (reference sequence). After removal of 5 bases from V and 3 bases from J, the junction contained 6 bases not matched to a gene. The CDR3 DNA sequence: TGTGCCAGCAGTCCAAGACTAGCGGGATACTACGAGCAGTACTTC. Translating it yields CASSPRLAGYYEQYF.

The chain links TRBV28 to TRBJ2-1; 10 nucleotides agree with TRBD1. The trim removed 4 bases at V and 9 bases at J, leaving 6 bases unmatched. The CDR3 has 14 residues. Germline V CDR1 and CDR2: MDHEN, SYDVKM. CDR3 amino acids: CASSSDRGRSEQFF. The CDR3 region has the DNA TGTGCCAGCAGTTCTGACAGGGGGCGGAGTGAGCAGTTCTTC.

The chain uses TRBV7-2 and TRBJ2-7; D ambiguous. Germline CDR1 and CDR2: SGHTA and FQGNSA. The CDR3 runs 14 residues. Trimming left V 5 bases short and J 2 bases short, with 13 bases between. The CDR3 reads CASSPPLRAYEQYF. Written as DNA, the CDR3 is TGTGCCAGCAGCCCCCCCTTACGTGCCTACGAGCAGTACTTC.

The chain uses TRBV10-3 and TRBJ2-1; possibly TRBD1 for D (6 bases). CDR1 and CDR2 (germline): ENHRY, SYGVKD. The CDR3 is 16 amino acids. V was pared by 6 bases and J by 3 bases, with 18 bases between. CDR3 sequence reads: CAISGTTGLHYNEQFF. DNA for the CDR3: TGTGCCATCAGCGGAACCACAGGGCTCCACTACAATGAGCAGTTCTTC.

This clone is a singleton in its sample. V and J are TRBV7-8 and TRBJ2-5, with a weak D call TRBD2 (7 bases). The germline gives CDR1 SGHVS, CDR2 FQNEAQ. The CDR3 has 14 amino acids. Trimming cost V 4 bases and J 4 bases, with 13 bases left between them. CDR3 nucleotides: TGTGCCAGCAGCTCGACTAGGGGGGGAGAGACCCAGTACTTC. It codes for CASSSTRGGETQYF.

This chain uses TRBV19 with TRBJ1-5; D remains unclear. The germline CDR1 and CDR2 sequences are LNHDA and SQIVND (reference sequence). The germline V and J ends were trimmed by 2 bases and 4 bases, with 9 bases remaining between them. This CDR3 has 14 amino acids. CDR3 in amino acids: CASSIIQRNQPQHF. CDR3 coding DNA: TGTGCCAGTAGTATAATCCAGAGGAATCAGCCCCAGCATTTT.

The CDR3 DNA reads as TGTGCCAGCAGCCAGGGTCCCCTAGCCAAAAACATTCAGTACTTC. Encoded protein: CASSQGPLAKNIQYF. The genes are TRBV28 and TRBJ2-4, with D possibly TRBD1 on 5 matching bases. This CDR3 has 15 amino acids. Per germline, CDR1 MDHEN and CDR2 SYDVKM. The V end lost 6 bases, the J end lost 0 bases, and 12 bases lay between the germline ends.

With respect to this clone: The sample carries other DNA sequences with the same CDR3. This chain uses TRBV28 with TRBJ2-7; D uncertain. V was trimmed by 6 bases and J by 2 bases, leaving 5 bases between them. From germline, CDR1 is MDHEN and CDR2 SYDVKM. This CDR3 region has 11 residues. CDR3 DNA sequence: TGTGCCAGCAGCCTTACCTACGAGCAGTACTTC. It codes for CASSLTYEQYF. The full variable domain, with the rest looked up from reference TRBV28 and TRBJ2-7, is DVKVTQSSRYLVKRTGEKVFLECVQDMDHENMFWYRQDPGLGLRLIYFSYDVKMKEKGDIPEGYSVSREKKERFSLILESASTNQTSMYLCASSLTYEQYFGPGTRLTVT.

The table lists this clone with a count of one. The V gene is TRBV5-1, the J gene TRBJ2-2, with 8 bases identical to TRBD1. The J segment lost 4 bases and the V segment lost 6 bases, leaving 8 bases of the junction unmatched. The germline gives CDR1 SGHRS, CDR2 YFSETQ. This CDR3 has 15 amino acids. The CDR3 DNA is TGCGCCAGCACCGTAGACAGGGGCGTCACCGGGGAGCTGTTTTTT. Protein: CASTVDRGVTGELFF. The full variable domain, with the rest looked up from reference TRBV5-1 and TRBJ2-2, is KAGVTQTPRYLIKTRGQQVTLSCSPISGHRSVSWYQQTPGQGLQFLFEYFSETQRNKGNFPGRFSGRQFSNSRSEMNVSTLELGDSALYLCASTVDRGVTGELFFGEGSRLTVL.